This T cell receptor beta chain is drawn from a study of blood T cell repertoires in COVID-19. Overall study context: Acute-phase and convalescent COVID-19 samples originated in the United States, Italy and Spain.

The table came from immunoSEQ multiplex PCR; TCRdb's copy has only in-frame clones and leaves some out. The sample has roughly 260,000 clones, about four fifths seen once; the top ten hold 3.6%. This study enrolled people aged roughly 18 to 89 from around 25 US geographic areas. Participant-reported clinical history was the basis for cohort assignment. In the 2 weeks before study entry, exposed participants met a COVID-19 case, which was PCR-confirmed or clinician-diagnosed. Per germline, CDR1 SQVTM and CDR2 ANQGSEA. J gave up 0 bases and V 7 bases, and 13 bases lay outside the gene matches. The CDR3 spans 16 residues.

Sequencing was carried out using PBMCs or T cells enriched from blood (not recorded which). This sequence joins TRBV29-1 and TRBJ2-3; the match to TRBD2 covers 7 bases. The TCR sequence derives from a woman between 35 and 50 years old who had been exposed to COVID-19. The CDR3 nucleotides read TGCAGCGCCCTGGGACGGGCTAGCGGAAGCACAGATACGCAGTATTTT. Protein: CSALGRASGSTDTQYF.